This T cell receptor (beta chain) appears in the sequencing data of a study of graft-versus-host responses after intestinal transplantation. Study background: Among the recipients, transplants were multivisceral, liver-intestinal, or isolated intestinal. Following induction with anti-thymocyte globulin, all recipients were given tacrolimus and steroids for two to three years.

A word on this clone: The target antigen is unknown.

This CDR3 contains 17 residues. V dropped 6 bases and J dropped 0; count of bases not matched to a gene: 11. Per germline, CDR1 SNHLY and CDR2 FYNNEI. Profiled with immunoSEQ multiplex PCR; TCRdb holds only in-frame clones, not every one. This table has 100,000 or so clones, roughly nine tenths appearing once. Study-level results: Allograft graft-versus-host to host-versus-graft clonal ratios ran high in patients with graft-donor T cell macrochimerism. Analysis identified GvH clones in recipient marrow, with some appearing first in ileum or blood.

The receptor comes from a human donor who received an intestinal transplant. The chain has TRBV2 and TRBJ2-1; TRBD2 matches at 7 bases. The source was unstimulated CD4+ T cells sorted from spleen or lymph node cells, collected before intestinal transplant. Here the CDR3 reads CASRFDGGGSSYNEQFF. Written as DNA, the CDR3 is TGTGCCAGCAGATTCGATGGCGGGGGAAGCTCCTACAATGAGCAGTTCTTC. The whole variable domain, filled in from reference TRBV2 and TRBJ2-1, reads EPEVTQTPSHQVTQMGQEVILRCVPISNHLYFYWYRQILGQKVEFLVSFYNNEISEKSEIFDDQFSVERPDGSNFTLKIRSTKLEDSAMYFCASRFDGGGSSYNEQFFGPGTRLTVL.